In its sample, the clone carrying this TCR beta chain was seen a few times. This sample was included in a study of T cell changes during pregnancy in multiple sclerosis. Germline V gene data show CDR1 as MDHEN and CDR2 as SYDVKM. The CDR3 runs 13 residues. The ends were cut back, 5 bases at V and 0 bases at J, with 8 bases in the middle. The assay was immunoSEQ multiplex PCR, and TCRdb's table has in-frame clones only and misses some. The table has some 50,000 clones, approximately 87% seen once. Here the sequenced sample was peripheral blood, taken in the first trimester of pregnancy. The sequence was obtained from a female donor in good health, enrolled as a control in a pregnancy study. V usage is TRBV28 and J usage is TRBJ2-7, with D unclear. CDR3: CASSQQNSYEQYF. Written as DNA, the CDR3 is TGTGCCAGCAGTCAACAGAACTCCTACGAGCAGTACTTC.